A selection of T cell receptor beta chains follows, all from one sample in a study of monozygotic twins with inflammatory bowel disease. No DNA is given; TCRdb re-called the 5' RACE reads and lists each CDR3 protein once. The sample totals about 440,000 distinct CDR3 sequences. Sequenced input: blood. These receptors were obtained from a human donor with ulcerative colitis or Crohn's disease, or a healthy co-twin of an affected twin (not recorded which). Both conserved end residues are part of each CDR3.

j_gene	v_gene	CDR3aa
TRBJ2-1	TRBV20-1	CSASKGGNEQFF
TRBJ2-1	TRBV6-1	CASTLRKLGQGGGEQFF
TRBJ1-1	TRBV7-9	CASSPDGWQGYPEAFF
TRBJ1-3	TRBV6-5	CASSLQGAEGNTIYF
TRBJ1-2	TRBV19	CASSIAGGNYGYTF
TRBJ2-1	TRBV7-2	CASSKGGGAYNEQFF
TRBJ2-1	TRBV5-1	CASRSQGVSRNEQFF
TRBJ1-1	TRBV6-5	CASSYRGEAFF
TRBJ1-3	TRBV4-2	CASSQREVRTGDSGNTIYF
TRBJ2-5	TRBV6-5	CASSYLTGRGETQYF
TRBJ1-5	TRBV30	CAWAGQGANQPQHF
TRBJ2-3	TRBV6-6	CASTDEDTQYF
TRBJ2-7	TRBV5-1	CASSPSPGTESSYEQYF
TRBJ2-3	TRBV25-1	CASSEAVGLTDTQYF
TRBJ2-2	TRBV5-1	CASSSRTNTGELFF
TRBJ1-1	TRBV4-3	CASSLPDRAGEAFF
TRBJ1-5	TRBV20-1	CSAPDEGLNQPQHF
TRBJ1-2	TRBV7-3	CASSSQTGLYGYTF
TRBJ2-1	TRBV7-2	CASSLGGLAGDEQFF
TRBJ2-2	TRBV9	CASSAGLAGSDPTGELFF
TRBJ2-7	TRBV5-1	CASSPAGSSYEQCF
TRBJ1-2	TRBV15	CATSRSGSVYGYTF
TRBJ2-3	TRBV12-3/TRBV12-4	CASRPGGRIDTQYF